These 25 T cell receptor beta chains were all obtained from the same sample, sequenced in a study of identical twins. TCRdb re-called the 5' RACE reads through MiXCR, storing one row per CDR3 protein. The table includes more than 400,000 distinct CDR3 sequences, around 15% detected once. The data were also submitted as part of a second study, on yellow fever vaccine responses in identical twins.

The specimen sequenced was CD4+ T cells sorted from blood. The receptor source for this set is a young woman in good health.

The chain couples TRBV12-3 or TRBV12-4 to TRBJ2-2, with 11 bases aligning to TRBD2. CDR3 length: 16 amino acids. J was trimmed by 5 bases and V by 6 bases; bases with no gene match: 8. Here the CDR3 DNA reads TGTGCCAGCAGCAAAACTAGCGGGGGCCCGACCGGGGAGCTGTTTTTT. As protein: CASSKTSGGPTGELFF.

This clonotype has only a few counts. This sequence joins TRBV6-6 and TRBJ1-4; D is ambiguous. V gave up 3 bases and J gave up 8 bases, with 10 bases separating them. The CDR3 consists of 13 residues. The V gene's germline CDR1 is MNHNY and CDR2 SVGAGI (reference sequence). This CDR3 is CASSYTVREKLFF. CDR3 nucleotide sequence: TGTGCCAGCAGTTATACGGTTCGGGAAAAACTGTTTTTT.

The gene calls are TRBV14 and TRBJ2-3; possible D gene TRBD2, 6 bases. The CDR3 spans 16 residues. The V and J ends lost 4 bases and 6 bases respectively, with 20 bases between them. Germline CDR1 is SGHDN and CDR2 is FVKESK. The CDR3 reads CASSRSGTPLRDTQYF. As DNA, the CDR3 is TGTGCCAGCAGCCGATCCGGGACTCCTCTACGGGATACGCAGTATTTT.

This clonotype has a handful of counts. The CDR3 region is CATSRLGTSGDAGELFF. The CDR3, as DNA: TGTGCCACCTCGCGACTTGGGACTAGCGGGGACGCCGGGGAGCTGTTTTTT. This chain uses TRBV24-1 with TRBJ2-2, with 13 bases identical to TRBD2. The CDR3 runs to 17 residues. Trimming removed 9 bases from V and 6 bases from J; junction bases left unmatched: 12. Per the germline V gene, CDR1 is KGHDR and CDR2 is SFDVKD.

This chain links TRBV27 with TRBJ2-2; 10 bases line up with TRBD2. The germline V gene encodes CDR1 MNHEY and CDR2 SMNVEV (reference sequence). J lost 6 bases, V lost 0 bases, and 7 bases had no gene match. The CDR3 contains 17 residues. CDR3 in DNA: TGTGCCAGCAGTTTATCGGAGGGTAGCGGGAGGTCCGGGGAGCTGTTTTTT. Its protein is CASSLSEGSGRSGELFF.

This clonotype has only a few counts. The chain links TRBV25-1 to TRBJ2-1; D uncertain. The CDR3 spans 11 residues. Germline loops: CDR1 MGHDK, CDR2 SYGVNS. The V and J ends lost 7 bases and 8 bases respectively, with 9 bases between them. CDR3 region: CASTYGDEQFF. The CDR3 nucleotides read TGTGCCAGCACGTATGGGGATGAGCAGTTCTTC.

This chain joins TRBV2 and TRBJ2-1; D not certain. The germline V and J ends were trimmed by 3 bases and 9 bases, with 12 bases remaining between them. CDR1 is SNHLY and CDR2 is FYNNEI in the germline V gene. The CDR3 is made up of 13 amino acids. CDR3 bases: TGTGCCAGCAGTGAGGAAGTCCTTAGTGAGCAGTTCTTC. It translates to CASSEEVLSEQFF. Full variable domain (remainder filled in from reference TRBV2 and TRBJ2-1): EPEVTQTPSHQVTQMGQEVILRCVPISNHLYFYWYRQILGQKVEFLVSFYNNEISEKSEIFDDQFSVERPDGSNFTLKIRSTKLEDSAMYFCASSEEVLSEQFFGPGTRLTVL.

The chain is built from TRBV27 and TRBJ1-1; D unclear. Trimming removed 2 bases from V and 7 bases from J, with 11 bases in between. This CDR3 spans 13 amino acids. The germline V gene encodes CDR1 MNHEY and CDR2 SMNVEV (reference sequence). As DNA, the CDR3 is TGTGCCAGCAGTTTAGGTGGGAGATTTGAAGCTTTCTTT. It codes for CASSLGGRFEAFF.

This clonotype was picked up many times. The chain links TRBV29-1 to TRBJ2-4; TRBD2 agrees at 15 bases. Looked up from germline, CDR1 is SQVTM and CDR2 is ANQGSEA. Trimming cost V 6 bases and J 7 bases; bases outside gene matches: 7. CDR3 length: 15 amino acids. The CDR3 protein is CSVRTSGREVNIQYF. CDR3 coding DNA: TGCAGCGTACGGACTAGCGGGAGGGAAGTGAACATTCAGTACTTC.

The J gene is TRBJ2-3, the V gene TRBV2, with D possibly being TRBD2 (6 bases). Germline-derived CDR1 and CDR2 are SNHLY and FYNNEI. The CDR3 runs to 13 residues. The V gene lost 3 bases and the J gene lost 10 bases, with 14 bases spanning the gap. This chain's CDR3 is CASSEPSGEAQYF. DNA for the CDR3: TGTGCCAGCAGTGAGCCCTCGGGGGAAGCGCAGTATTTT. The whole variable domain, remainder taken from reference TRBV2 and TRBJ2-3, is EPEVTQTPSHQVTQMGQEVILRCVPISNHLYFYWYRQILGQKVEFLVSFYNNEISEKSEIFDDQFSVERPDGSNFTLKIRSTKLEDSAMYFCASSEPSGEAQYFGPGTRLTVL.

J is TRBJ2-7 and V is TRBV11-3, with no clear D. The ends were cut back, 4 bases at V and 0 bases at J, with 13 bases in the middle. CDR3 size: 15 residues. From germline, CDR1 is SGHNT and CDR2 YENEEA. DNA of the CDR3: TGTGCCAGCAGCTCCCCTGTTCGGAGCTCCTACGAGCAGTACTTC. It is translated as CASSSPVRSSYEQYF.

This clonotype was picked up many times. The J gene is TRBJ2-1, the V gene TRBV7-6; 11 bases are a match to TRBD2. Trimming cost V 3 bases and J 2 bases; bases outside gene matches: 3. In germline, CDR1 is SGHVS, CDR2 FNYEAQ. The CDR3 has 16 residues. The CDR3 DNA sequence: TGTGCCAGCAGCTTCGAGACTAGCGGGGCCTACAATGAGCAGTTCTTC. This gives the protein CASSFETSGAYNEQFF.

The J gene is TRBJ1-1, the V gene TRBV20-1; maybe TRBD1 (5 bases). Trimming removed 5 bases from V and 5 bases from J, with 15 bases in between. The CDR3 is 13 amino acids. Germline CDR1 DFQATT, CDR2 SNEGSKA (reference sequence). CDR3 sequence: CSADQGWGTEAFF. Written as DNA, the CDR3 is TGCAGTGCTGACCAGGGATGGGGAACTGAAGCTTTCTTT.

This clonotype was observed a few times. This chain links TRBV4-1 with TRBJ2-1; 11 bases align to TRBD2. The CDR3 covers 15 residues. From germline, CDR1 is MGHRA and CDR2 YSYEKL. V was pared by 5 bases and J by 3 bases, with 3 bases of the junction left unmatched. CDR3 region: CASSKLAGVYNEQFF. The CDR3 nucleotides read TGCGCCAGCAGCAAACTAGCGGGGGTCTACAATGAGCAGTTCTTC.

This clonotype was found a few times. The CDR3 reads CASSDLRDSYGYTF. CDR3 sequence (DNA): TGTGCCAGCAGTGACCTCCGGGACTCCTATGGCTACACCTTC. The chain carries TRBV6-1 and TRBJ1-2, with a tentative D call TRBD1 (5 bases). The CDR3 consists of 14 residues. Per germline, CDR1 MNHNS and CDR2 SASEGT. Between the trimmed V and J ends, which lost 3 bases and 4 bases, there was a span of 12 bases.

This chain links TRBV7-8 with TRBJ2-5, with D possibly being TRBD2 (6 bases). The CDR3 covers 16 residues. Germline V gene sequence: CDR1 SGHVS, CDR2 FQNEAQ. V lost 1 base and J 0 bases, leaving 12 bases between the germline ends. The CDR3 DNA reads as TGTGCCAGCAGCTTAGGTGGGACTTGGTACCAAGAGACCCAGTACTTC. Translated, it gives CASSLGGTWYQETQYF.

This clonotype was found a few times. J is TRBJ2-1 and V is TRBV9; 10 nucleotides line up with TRBD2. With V trimmed by 0 bases and J by 3 bases, 9 bases remained unmatched. The CDR3 loop spans 18 amino acids. CDR1 is SGDLS and CDR2 is YYNGEE in the germline V gene. CDR3 sequence reads: CASSVEVAGGGHYNEQFF. The CDR3 nucleotides are TGTGCCAGCAGCGTAGAGGTAGCGGGAGGAGGCCACTACAATGAGCAGTTCTTC.

The V and J genes are TRBV3-1 and TRBJ2-1; TRBD1 matches at 9 bases. Germline CDR1 reads LGHDT; CDR2 reads YNNKEL (reference sequence). CDR3 size: 17 residues. Trimming removed 1 base from V and 6 bases from J; junction bases left unmatched: 10. For the CDR3, the DNA is TGTGCCAGCAGCCAAGGACCCGGGACAGGGACCGGCAATGAGCAGTTCTTC. Translating it yields CASSQGPGTGTGNEQFF.

This rearrangement joins TRBV7-9 to TRBJ2-2; 9 bases fit TRBD1. V trimming: 4 bases; J trimming: 6 bases; junction bases outside the gene matches: 6. CDR1 and CDR2 (germline): SEHNR, FQNEAQ (reference sequence). The CDR3 extends over 15 amino acids. The CDR3 bases are TGTGCCAGCAGCTGGGGACAGGGCCCATCCGGGGAGCTGTTTTTT. Amino acids: CASSWGQGPSGELFF.

This chain connects TRBV3-1 to TRBJ1-5; unclear D gene. The CDR3 runs to 15 residues. Germline values: CDR1 LGHDT, CDR2 YNNKEL (reference sequence). Between the trimmed V and J ends, which lost 4 bases and 3 bases, there was a span of 13 bases. Here the CDR3 reads CASSLSVGINQPQHF. For the CDR3, the DNA is TGTGCCAGCAGCCTGTCCGTTGGCATCAATCAGCCCCAGCATTTT.

This clonotype was counted only a few times. The CDR3 sequence: CASSSDPYEQYF. The CDR3 DNA sequence: TGTGCCAGCAGCTCGGACCCCTACGAGCAGTACTTC. J is TRBJ2-7 and V is TRBV28; D not resolved. The germline gives CDR1 MDHEN, CDR2 SYDVKM. Trimming removed 6 bases at V and 2 bases at J, with 8 bases between. The CDR3 loop spans 12 amino acids.

The rearrangement links TRBV15 to TRBJ2-5, with D unclear. The CDR3 is made up of 13 amino acids. V shed 3 bases and J shed 0 bases, with 5 bases lying between them. The germline V gene has CDR1 LNHNV and CDR2 YYDKDF (reference sequence). CDR3 region: CATSSRDQETQYF. DNA of the CDR3: TGTGCCACCAGCAGCCGGGACCAAGAGACCCAGTACTTC.

This rearrangement joins TRBV20-1 to TRBJ2-1; 10 positions agree with TRBD2. The CDR3 consists of 16 residues. Germline V CDR1 and CDR2: DFQATT, SNEGSKA (reference sequence). With V trimmed by 5 bases and J by 0 bases, 7 bases remained unmatched. The CDR3 loop reads CSAPSGGLSSYNEQFF. CDR3 sequence (DNA): TGCAGTGCTCCTAGCGGGGGCCTTAGCTCCTACAATGAGCAGTTCTTC.

This clonotype showed up just a few times. The chain joins TRBV27 to TRBJ2-3; 8 positions match TRBD2. The CDR3 consists of 18 residues. V gave up 2 bases and J gave up 3 bases; unmatched junction bases: 13. Germline V lookup: CDR1 MNHEY, CDR2 SMNVEV (reference sequence). CDR3 sequence reads: CASSLDLGAGVGTDTQYF. Written as DNA, the CDR3 is TGTGCCAGCAGTTTAGACTTGGGAGCGGGAGTTGGAACAGATACGCAGTATTTT.

The gene calls are TRBV6-6 and TRBJ1-5; no clear D gene. This CDR3 is built from 13 residues. Germline V gene lookup returns CDR1 MNHNY and CDR2 SVGAGI (reference sequence). V was trimmed by 7 bases and J by 1 base, leaving 8 bases between them. The CDR3 DNA is TGTGCCAGCATGCCCAACAGCAATCAGCCCCAGCATTTT. Amino acid sequence: CASMPNSNQPQHF.